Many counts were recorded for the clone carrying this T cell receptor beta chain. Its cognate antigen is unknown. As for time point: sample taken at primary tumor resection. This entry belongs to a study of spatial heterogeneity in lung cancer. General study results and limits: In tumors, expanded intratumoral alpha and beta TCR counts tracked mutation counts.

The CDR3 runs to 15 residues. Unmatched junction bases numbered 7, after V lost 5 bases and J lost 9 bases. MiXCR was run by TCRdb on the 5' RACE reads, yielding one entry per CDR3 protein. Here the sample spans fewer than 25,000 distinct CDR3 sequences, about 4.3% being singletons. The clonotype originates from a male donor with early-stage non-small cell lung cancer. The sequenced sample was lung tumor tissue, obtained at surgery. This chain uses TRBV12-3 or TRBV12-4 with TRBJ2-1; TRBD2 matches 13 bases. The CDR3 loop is CASSAGTSGIGEQFF. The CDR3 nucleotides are TGTGCCAGCAGTGCCGGGACTAGCGGGATAGGTGAGCAGTTCTTC.